The next 20 T cell receptor beta chains were all read from a single sample in a study of cytomegalovirus exposure and HLA in healthy donors. In the PCR, 60 Vbeta and 13 Jbeta primers were used. Clones were sequenced by immunoSEQ multiplex PCR, and TCRdb holds only the in-frame ones, with some missing. The data hold about 140,000 clones, with 75% to 80% observed a single time. Sequenced material: PBMCs. Receptor source: a woman between 50 and 59 years old in good health and CMV-seronegative.

The chain carries TRBV5-4 and TRBJ2-5, with 7 positions matching TRBD1. Per germline, CDR1 SGHNT and CDR2 YYREEE (reference sequence). The CDR3 spans 15 residues. After removal of 4 bases from V and 2 bases from J, the junction contained 8 bases not matched to a gene. This CDR3 reads CASSRRTGNQETQYF. The DNA of the CDR3 is TGTGCCAGCAGCCGGAGGACAGGTAATCAAGAGACCCAGTACTTC.

CDR3 nucleotides: TGTGCCAGCAGCTTAGCCTCGGGGGGAGCTAATTCACCCCTCCACTTT. Protein product: CASSLASGGANSPLHF. V and J are TRBV7-6 and TRBJ1-6; TRBD1 might be the D (5 bases). CDR3 length: 16 residues. Germline CDR1 and CDR2: SGHVS and FNYEAQ. Trimming took 0 bases from V and 6 from J, leaving 12 bases between them.

V usage is TRBV7-9 and J usage is TRBJ1-4; 7 nucleotides agree with TRBD1. Germline assignment: CDR1 SEHNR and CDR2 FQNEAQ (reference sequence). The CDR3 consists of 14 residues. V was pared by 9 bases and J by 2 bases, with 6 bases of the junction left unmatched. The CDR3 loop reads CASAQGFTNEKLFF. The CDR3 nucleotides read TGTGCCAGTGCACAGGGGTTCACTAATGAAAAACTGTTTTTT.

The rearrangement uses TRBV28 and TRBJ1-4, with 12 positions matching TRBD1. Germline CDR1 and CDR2: MDHEN and SYDVKM. The CDR3 extends over 15 amino acids. V dropped 2 bases and J dropped 9; count of bases not matched to a gene: 4. The CDR3, as DNA: TGTGCCAGCAGTTTAGGGACAGGGGGCGGTCAAAAACTGTTTTTT. This codes for CASSLGTGGGQKLFF.

CDR3 bases: TGTGCCAGCAGTTACTCGAGAGACAGGGGCGGCTACGAGCAGTACTTC. Its translation: CASSYSRDRGGYEQYF. The chain is built from TRBV6-6 and TRBJ2-7, with TRBD1 matching 8 bases. CDR1 and CDR2 (germline): MNHNY, SVGAGI (reference sequence). V shed 0 bases, J shed 3 bases, and the junction held 7 bases outside the gene matches. The CDR3 consists of 16 residues.

The CDR3 DNA is TGTGCCAGCAGCTTACGAACGGCGAACACCGGGGAGCTGTTTTTT. Translated: CASSLRTANTGELFF. The chain combines TRBV11-2 with TRBJ2-2; no clear D. V was shortened by 2 bases and J by 0 bases, with 7 bases between the two germline ends. This CDR3 contains 15 residues. Germline V CDR1 and CDR2: SGHAT, FQNNGV.

This chain uses TRBV7-2 with TRBJ2-1; unclear D gene. Trimming stripped 1 base from V and 5 bases from J, with 3 bases between. The germline CDR1 and CDR2 sequences are SGHTA and FQGNSA. The CDR3 runs 12 residues. CDR3 loop: CASSLDNNEQFF. Here the CDR3 DNA reads TGTGCCAGCAGCTTAGACAACAATGAGCAGTTCTTC.

The rearrangement uses TRBV4-1 and TRBJ2-5, with TRBD2 matching 7 bases. After removal of 6 bases from V and 4 bases from J, the junction contained 8 bases not matched to a gene. The CDR3 covers 14 residues. CDR1 is MGHRA, CDR2 YSYEKL, per germline. CDR3 amino acids: CASSLSGLVETQYF. Here the CDR3 DNA reads TGCGCCAGCAGTCTTAGCGGGTTGGTAGAGACCCAGTACTTC.

J is TRBJ1-1 and V is TRBV7-2, with TRBD1 as a possible D gene (5 bases). Germline values: CDR1 SGHTA, CDR2 FQGNSA. The CDR3 loop spans 15 amino acids. Deletions cut 2 bases from V and 1 base from J, with 11 bases between. CDR3 DNA sequence: TGTGCCAGCAGCTTATACTCGACAGCGAACACTGAAGCTTTCTTT. Residues: CASSLYSTANTEAFF.

This clone was detected once. The chain combines TRBV27 with TRBJ1-3; tentatively, D is TRBD1 (6 bases). The V gene lost 5 bases and the J gene lost 2 bases, with 13 bases spanning the gap. Germline V gives CDR1 MNHEY, CDR2 SMNVEV (reference sequence). The CDR3 contains 15 residues. CDR3 bases: TGTGCCAGCAGTCGGCAGGGGATAACTGGAAACACCATATATTTT. This codes for CASSRQGITGNTIYF.

The chain is built from TRBV6-5 and TRBJ2-7; a possible D gene is TRBD1 (6 bases). V was shortened by 0 bases and J by 3 bases, with 9 bases between the two germline ends. The CDR3 sequence is 14 residues long. CDR1 is MNHEY, CDR2 SVGAGI, per germline. The CDR3 DNA is TGTGCCAGCAGTTACTCTGGGACATTCTACGAGCAGTACTTC. It codes for CASSYSGTFYEQYF.

The chain uses TRBV29-1 and TRBJ2-7; TRBD2 matches at 8 bases. Germline CDR1 and CDR2: SQVTM and ANQGSEA. The V and J ends lost 4 bases and 5 bases, in that order; junction bases with no gene match: 4. The CDR3 length is 12 residues. CDR3 DNA sequence: TGCAGCGTTGCCGGCGGGGGGAACGAGCAGTACTTC. It specifies CSVAGGGNEQYF.

The rearrangement uses TRBV7-2 and TRBJ1-2; weak D call: TRBD1 (6 bases). The V and J ends lost 2 bases and 3 bases respectively, with 13 bases between them. Germline-derived CDR1 and CDR2 are SGHTA and FQGNSA. The CDR3 length is 15 residues. The CDR3 here is CASSLHQGRDYGYTF. The CDR3 DNA follows: TGTGCCAGCAGCTTACACCAGGGGCGGGACTATGGCTACACCTTC.

This chain uses TRBV11-3 with TRBJ2-7; TRBD1 matches at 7 bases. The CDR3 sequence is 12 residues long. V gave up 3 bases and J gave up 6 bases; unmatched junction bases: 2. The germline V gene encodes CDR1 SGHNT and CDR2 YENEEA. As DNA, the CDR3 is TGTGCCAGCAGCTTTCCAGGGGGCGAGCAGTACTTC. Protein product: CASSFPGGEQYF.

A note on this clone: The junction departs from the called germline gene at one end, perhaps through a read error. The CDR3 loop reads CASSERFMDTHFF. CDR3 in DNA: TGTGCCAGCAGTGAAAGATTCATGGACACCCACTTTTTT. V gene TRBV6-1 combines with J gene TRBJ1-1; a weak D match, TRBD1 (5 bases). Germline assignment: CDR1 MNHNS and CDR2 SASEGT. The CDR3 runs 13 residues.

This chain links TRBV19 with TRBJ1-4; D remains unclear. Germline CDR1 reads LNHDA; CDR2 reads SQIVND (reference sequence). With 4 bases removed from V and 6 bases from J, the gap between germline ends came to 9 bases. This CDR3 region has 13 residues. This chain's CDR3 is CASSNEVYEKLFF. The CDR3 nucleotides are TGTGCCAGTAGTAACGAGGTATATGAAAAACTGTTTTTT.

The V and J genes are TRBV2 and TRBJ1-5; D gene uncertain. The germline CDR1 and CDR2 sequences are SNHLY and FYNNEI. The length of the CDR3 is 14 residues. V was trimmed by 4 bases and J by 6 bases, leaving 13 bases between them. The CDR3 spells CASSAQVPLQPQHF. The DNA for the CDR3 is TGTGCCAGCAGTGCGCAGGTGCCTCTTCAGCCCCAGCATTTT.

The chain carries TRBV5-1 and TRBJ2-7, with TRBD2 matching 7 bases. Unmatched junction bases numbered 4, after V lost 4 bases and J lost 3 bases. CDR3 size: 13 residues. Germline CDR1 and CDR2: SGHRS and YFSETQ. CDR3 coding DNA: TGCGCCAGCAGCCTCGGGACTAACTACGAGCAGTACTTC. It yields the protein CASSLGTNYEQYF.

The chain uses TRBV11-2 and TRBJ2-1; TRBD2 matches 8 bases. V lost 4 bases, J lost 4 bases, and 3 bases stayed unmatched. Germline V gene sequence: CDR1 SGHAT, CDR2 FQNNGV. The CDR3 runs to 14 residues. The CDR3 region is CASSSGLDYNEQFF. The CDR3 DNA sequence: TGTGCCAGCAGCTCGGGACTAGATTACAATGAGCAGTTCTTC.

The rearrangement joins TRBV18 to TRBJ1-2; 8 bases are a match to TRBD1. Trimming at V came to 0 bases and at J to 6 bases, leaving 6 bases not matched to a gene. The CDR3 is 15 amino acids. Germline V CDR1 and CDR2: KGHSH, LQKENI. In DNA, the CDR3 is TGTGCCAGCTCACCACCGGTTCAGGGGGCGGATGGCTACACCTTC. Amino acids: CASSPPVQGADGYTF.